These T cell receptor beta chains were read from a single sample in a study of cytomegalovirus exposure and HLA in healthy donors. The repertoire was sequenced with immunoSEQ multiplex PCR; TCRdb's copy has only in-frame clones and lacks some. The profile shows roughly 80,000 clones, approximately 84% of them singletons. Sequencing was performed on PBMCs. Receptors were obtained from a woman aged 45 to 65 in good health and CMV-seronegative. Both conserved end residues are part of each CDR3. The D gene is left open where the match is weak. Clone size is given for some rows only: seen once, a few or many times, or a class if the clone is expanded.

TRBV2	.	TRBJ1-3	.	TGTGCCAGCAGTTCCGGGACACTGGGAAACACCATATATTTT	CASSSGTLGNTIYF
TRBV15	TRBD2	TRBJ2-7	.	TGTGCCACCAGTAATCTAGCGGGACAGCAGTCCTACGAGCAGTACTTC	CATSNLAGQQSYEQYF
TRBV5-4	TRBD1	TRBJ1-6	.	TGTGCCAGCAGCTCGGGGGACAGGGGGGGTTCACCCCTCCACTTT	CASSSGDRGGSPLHF
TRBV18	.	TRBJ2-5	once	TGTGCCAGCTCACCTCCCCCAGGGGTATTAAAGACCCAGTACTTC	CASSPPPGVLKTQYF
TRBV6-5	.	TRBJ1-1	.	TGTGCCAGCAGGGCGCAGGGGAATGGTGGCACTGAAGCTTTCTTT	CASRAQGNGGTEAFF
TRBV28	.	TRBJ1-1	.	TGTGCCAGCAGTTTGAGGGGGATGTACACTGAAGCTTTCTTT	CASSLRGMYTEAFF
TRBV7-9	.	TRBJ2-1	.	TGTGCCAGCAGCTCGACTGAAGGATACAATGAGCAGTTCTTC	CASSSTEGYNEQFF
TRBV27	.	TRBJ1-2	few	TGTGCCAGCAGTTTGGGGGGGAACTATGGCTACACCTTC	CASSLGGNYGYTF
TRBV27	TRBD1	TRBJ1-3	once	TGTGCCAGCAGTTGGGGGGACAGGGGTACTGGAAACACCATATATTTT	CASSWGDRGTGNTIYF
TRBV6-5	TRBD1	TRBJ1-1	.	TGTGCCAGCAGTCCATCCCTTGACAGGGACACTGAAGCTTTCTTT	CASSPSLDRDTEAFF
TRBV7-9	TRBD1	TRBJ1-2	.	TGTGCCAGCAGCTTAGGACAGGGGCCTGGCTATGGCTACACCTTC	CASSLGQGPGYGYTF
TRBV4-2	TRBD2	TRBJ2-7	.	TGTGCCAGCAGCCAAGAAATCGGGGGGTCTTACGAGCAGTACTTC	CASSQEIGGSYEQYF
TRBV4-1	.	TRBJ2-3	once	TGCGCCAGCAGCCAAATCTTTTACGGGGATACACCTAGCACAGATACGCAGTATTTT	CASSQIFYGDTPSTDTQYF
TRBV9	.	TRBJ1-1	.	TGTGCCAGCAGCGTAGGACAAGTGAACACTGAAGCTTTCTTT	CASSVGQVNTEAFF
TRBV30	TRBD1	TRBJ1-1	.	TGTGCCTGGAGCCCGGGACAGATGAACACTGAAGCTTTCTTT	CAWSPGQMNTEAFF
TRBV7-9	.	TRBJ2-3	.	TGTGCCAGCAGCCCTATAGCCACAGATACGCAGTATTTT	CASSPIATDTQYF
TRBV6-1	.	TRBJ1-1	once	TGTGCCAGCACCTTAGAGGTCTCGAGGTCTGAAGCTTTCTTT	CASTLEVSRSEAFF
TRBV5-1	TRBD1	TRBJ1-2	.	TGCGCCAGCAGCCCGGGGACAGCTTCTAGGAACTATGGCTACACCTTC	CASSPGTASRNYGYTF
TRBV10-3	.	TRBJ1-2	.	TGTGCCACCCGACAGGATTTTGGCTACACCTTC	CATRQDFGYTF
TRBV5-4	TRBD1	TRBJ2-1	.	TGTGCCAGCAGCGTCGACAGGGGGAGTGAGCAGTTCTTC	CASSVDRGSEQFF
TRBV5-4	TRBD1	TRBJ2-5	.	TGTGCCAGCAGCCTTAGGACAGGGATCCAGACCCAGTACTTC	CASSLRTGIQTQYF
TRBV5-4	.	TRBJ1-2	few	TGTGCCAGCACTTGGGGGGAAGGGGAAAACTATGGCTACACCTTC	CASTWGEGENYGYTF
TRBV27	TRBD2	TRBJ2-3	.	TGTGCCAGCAGTTTAAGACTAGCGGTCCCAGATACGCAGTATTTT	CASSLRLAVPDTQYF
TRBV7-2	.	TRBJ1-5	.	TGTGCCAGCAGCTTACGTGGCAGGGGCAATCAGCCCCAGCATTTT	CASSLRGRGNQPQHF
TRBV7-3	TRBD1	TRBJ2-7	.	TGTGCCAGCAGCTTTGGGCCGACAGGGCCCTACGAGCAGTACTTC	CASSFGPTGPYEQYF